The clone carrying this T cell receptor beta chain has more than one count but fewer than ten. The data are from a study of CD8+ T cells in alopecia areata. Sequencing relied on a cDNA template that was reverse transcribed from extracted RNA. Clones were sequenced by immunoSEQ multiplex PCR, and TCRdb holds only the in-frame ones, with some missing. The table lists about 200,000 clones, more than 55% of them singletons. The CDR3 sequence is 14 residues long. CDR1 and CDR2 from the germline V gene are GTSNPN and SVGIG (reference sequence). Losses at the gene ends were 0 bases for V and 5 bases for J; bases not matched to a gene: 7.

The source is a human donor in good health. This chain uses TRBV30 with TRBJ2-7; 7 bases line up with TRBD1. Sequenced: CD8+ T cells sorted from blood. The CDR3, as DNA: TGTGCCTGGAGTGTAGGCCAGGGGGTGAACGAGCAGTACTTC. Translation: CAWSVGQGVNEQYF.